The 17 T cell receptor beta chains listed next were all sequenced from one sample in a study of T cells after yellow fever vaccination. TCRdb re-derived calls from the 5' RACE reads in MiXCR, one entry per CDR3 protein. The sample holds 400,000 to 650,000 distinct CDR3 sequences, 20% to 25% seen once. Sequencing used PBMCs, obtained more than 20 days after the first yellow fever vaccination. The origin of the receptors is a man aged 18-30 years who received the YFV17D yellow fever vaccine.

This clonotype was detected only a few times. The chain has TRBV5-1 and TRBJ2-2; tentatively, D is TRBD2 (5 bases). Trimming left V 5 bases short and J 5 bases short, with 10 bases between. CDR1 and CDR2 (germline): SGHRS, YFSETQ. The CDR3 covers 13 residues. The chain's CDR3 is CASRTRATGELFF. CDR3 nucleotide sequence: TGCGCCAGCAGAACTAGGGCGACCGGGGAGCTGTTTTTT.

The chain joins TRBV5-5 to TRBJ2-3, with 10 bases lining up with TRBD1. Germline-derived CDR1 and CDR2 are SGHKS and YYEKEE (reference sequence). CDR3 length: 14 amino acids. With V trimmed by 4 bases and J by 6 bases, 5 bases remained unmatched. The CDR3 reads CASSQTGGVDTQYF. In nucleotides, the CDR3 is TGTGCCAGCAGCCAGACAGGGGGCGTGGATACGCAGTATTTT.

In this sample, this clonotype turned up a few times. The rearrangement uses TRBV5-1 and TRBJ2-3; possible D gene TRBD1, 6 bases. Germline CDR1 SGHRS, CDR2 YFSETQ. The CDR3 runs to 16 residues. V lost 0 bases and J 6 bases, leaving 17 bases between the germline ends. CDR3 sequence: CASSLAGTTNGDTQYF. CDR3 DNA sequence: TGCGCCAGCAGCTTGGCCGGGACAACAAATGGCGATACGCAGTATTTT.

This clonotype was found a few times. V usage is TRBV7-9 and J usage is TRBJ2-5; D not certain. Germline V gene sequence: CDR1 SEHNR, CDR2 FQNEAQ (reference sequence). Trimming left V 5 bases short and J 10 bases short, with 17 bases between. The CDR3 is made up of 13 amino acids. The CDR3 DNA reads as TGTGCCAGCAGCCCAGTGGTGGAGCGCGGCCAGTACTTC. It translates to CASSPVVERGQYF.

This clonotype ranks as medium-sized. This rearrangement joins TRBV5-1 to TRBJ2-7; 8 bases fit TRBD1. The ends lost 2 bases at V and 6 bases at J; junction bases unmatched: 4. This CDR3 contains 13 residues. The germline CDR1 and CDR2 sequences are SGHRS and YFSETQ. The CDR3 region is CASSFGQGSEQYF. CDR3 DNA sequence: TGCGCCAGCAGCTTTGGACAGGGCAGCGAGCAGTACTTC.

This clonotype appeared many times. This CDR3 is CSVDSGANVLTF. The DNA of the CDR3 is TGCAGCGTTGATTCTGGGGCCAACGTCCTGACTTTC. This rearrangement joins TRBV29-1 to TRBJ2-6, with D uncertain. Looked up from germline, CDR1 is SQVTM and CDR2 is ANQGSEA. The CDR3 sequence is 12 residues long. V was clipped by 3 bases and J by 1 base, with 1 base between them.

There are many counts of this clonotype. J is TRBJ2-2 and V is TRBV15, with a possible D match to TRBD2 (6 bases). CDR3 length: 14 residues. Trimming removed 0 bases at V and 7 bases at J, with 9 bases between. CDR1 is LNHNV and CDR2 is YYDKDF in the germline V gene (reference sequence). The CDR3 is CATSRDLGGGELFF. The CDR3 DNA reads TGTGCCACCAGCAGAGATTTGGGGGGCGGGGAGCTGTTTTTT.

This clonotype was seen ten or more times. The V gene is TRBV9, the J gene TRBJ2-6; D uncertain. Trimming removed 4 bases at V and 0 bases at J, with 8 bases between. CDR1 is SGDLS and CDR2 is YYNGEE in the germline V gene. The CDR3 extends over 15 amino acids. Written as DNA, the CDR3 is TGTGCCAGCAGCCCCCACCTCTCTGGGGCCAACGTCCTGACTTTC. Its translation is CASSPHLSGANVLTF.

As for this clonotype: A much larger clone is a single base away; this may be a read error. The chain has TRBV5-6 and TRBJ1-1; D is unresolved. The CDR3 length is 13 residues. Germline V gene lookup returns CDR1 SGHDT and CDR2 YYEEEE. V dropped 4 bases and J dropped 9 bases, with 16 bases sitting between them. In DNA, the CDR3 is TGTGCCAGCAGCCTCGTGACCGTGGGCCAAGCTTTCTTT. This sequence encodes CASSLVTVGQAFF.

This rearrangement joins TRBV5-1 to TRBJ1-1; no clear D. V was shortened by 2 bases and J by 0 bases, with 14 bases between the two germline ends. Germline CDR1 SGHRS, CDR2 YFSETQ. This CDR3 is 16 amino acids long. In nucleotides, the CDR3 is TGCGCCAGCAGCTTTTCGCAGGTGGCAATGAACACTGAAGCTTTCTTT. Translation: CASSFSQVAMNTEAFF.

The chain uses TRBV7-2 and TRBJ2-6; D remains ambiguous. Germline CDR1 reads SGHTA; CDR2 reads FQGNSA. V lost 1 base, J lost 0 bases, and 10 bases lay in between. CDR3 length equals 17 residues. The CDR3 region has the DNA TGTGCCAGCAGCTTAGTAGCCAGCCGCTCTGGGGCCAACGTCCTGACTTTC. Its translation: CASSLVASRSGANVLTF.

This clonotype was recorded at least ten times. This rearrangement joins TRBV10-3 to TRBJ1-5, with TRBD1 as a possible D gene (6 bases). In germline, CDR1 is ENHRY, CDR2 SYGVKD. The V gene lost 0 bases and the J gene lost 8 bases, with 14 bases spanning the gap. CDR3 length: 15 amino acids. The CDR3 DNA follows: TGTGCCATCAGTGAGTCGTTGTGGGGGGCCGAGCCCCAGCATTTT. Translated, it gives CAISESLWGAEPQHF.

This chain joins TRBV5-1 and TRBJ2-5; maybe TRBD2 (6 bases). The germline V gene has CDR1 SGHRS and CDR2 YFSETQ. The CDR3 loop spans 16 amino acids. V gave up 4 bases and J gave up 0 bases, with 16 bases separating them. For the CDR3, the DNA is TGCGCCAGCAGCCAAAGACTAGTGGGCTACCAAGAGACCCAGTACTTC. It translates to CASSQRLVGYQETQYF.

The gene calls are TRBV29-1 and TRBJ2-2; 8 nucleotides line up with TRBD1. V lost 6 bases and J lost 7; bases outside the gene matches: 10. There are 14 residues in the CDR3. Germline values: CDR1 SQVTM, CDR2 ANQGSEA. CDR3 bases: TGCAGCGTATCGGACAGGGCGTTCATCGGGGAGCTGTTTTTT. Translated: CSVSDRAFIGELFF.

Only a few counts were recorded for this clonotype. This sequence joins TRBV15 and TRBJ2-7; either TRBD1 or TRBD2 may supply D (5 bases each). V dropped 1 base and J dropped 2 bases, with 15 bases sitting between them. Germline loops: CDR1 LNHNV, CDR2 YYDKDF (reference sequence). This CDR3 region has 16 residues. The CDR3 spells CATSRGRDLNPYEQYV. CDR3 DNA sequence: TGTGCCACCAGCAGAGGCCGGGACCTGAATCCCTACGAGCAGTACGTC.

This clonotype was recorded a few times. The V and J genes are TRBV5-1 and TRBJ1-1, with D possibly TRBD1 on 5 matching bases. Trimming took 4 bases from V and 1 from J, leaving 17 bases between them. Per the germline V gene, CDR1 is SGHRS and CDR2 is YFSETQ. CDR3 length equals 16 residues. CDR3 region: CASSRGDPWRNTEAFF. The DNA of the CDR3 is TGCGCCAGCAGCCGTGGGGACCCCTGGAGGAACACTGAAGCTTTCTTT.

This clonotype was detected a few times. The chain is built from TRBV7-9 and TRBJ2-3; a weak D match, TRBD1 (6 bases). The CDR3 is 15 amino acids. The germline V and J ends were trimmed by 5 bases and 1 base, with 13 bases remaining between them. The V gene's germline CDR1 is SEHNR and CDR2 FQNEAQ (reference sequence). The CDR3 DNA is TGTGCCAGCAGCGCCTGGGACATTCGCACAGATACGCAGTATTTT. It codes for CASSAWDIRTDTQYF.